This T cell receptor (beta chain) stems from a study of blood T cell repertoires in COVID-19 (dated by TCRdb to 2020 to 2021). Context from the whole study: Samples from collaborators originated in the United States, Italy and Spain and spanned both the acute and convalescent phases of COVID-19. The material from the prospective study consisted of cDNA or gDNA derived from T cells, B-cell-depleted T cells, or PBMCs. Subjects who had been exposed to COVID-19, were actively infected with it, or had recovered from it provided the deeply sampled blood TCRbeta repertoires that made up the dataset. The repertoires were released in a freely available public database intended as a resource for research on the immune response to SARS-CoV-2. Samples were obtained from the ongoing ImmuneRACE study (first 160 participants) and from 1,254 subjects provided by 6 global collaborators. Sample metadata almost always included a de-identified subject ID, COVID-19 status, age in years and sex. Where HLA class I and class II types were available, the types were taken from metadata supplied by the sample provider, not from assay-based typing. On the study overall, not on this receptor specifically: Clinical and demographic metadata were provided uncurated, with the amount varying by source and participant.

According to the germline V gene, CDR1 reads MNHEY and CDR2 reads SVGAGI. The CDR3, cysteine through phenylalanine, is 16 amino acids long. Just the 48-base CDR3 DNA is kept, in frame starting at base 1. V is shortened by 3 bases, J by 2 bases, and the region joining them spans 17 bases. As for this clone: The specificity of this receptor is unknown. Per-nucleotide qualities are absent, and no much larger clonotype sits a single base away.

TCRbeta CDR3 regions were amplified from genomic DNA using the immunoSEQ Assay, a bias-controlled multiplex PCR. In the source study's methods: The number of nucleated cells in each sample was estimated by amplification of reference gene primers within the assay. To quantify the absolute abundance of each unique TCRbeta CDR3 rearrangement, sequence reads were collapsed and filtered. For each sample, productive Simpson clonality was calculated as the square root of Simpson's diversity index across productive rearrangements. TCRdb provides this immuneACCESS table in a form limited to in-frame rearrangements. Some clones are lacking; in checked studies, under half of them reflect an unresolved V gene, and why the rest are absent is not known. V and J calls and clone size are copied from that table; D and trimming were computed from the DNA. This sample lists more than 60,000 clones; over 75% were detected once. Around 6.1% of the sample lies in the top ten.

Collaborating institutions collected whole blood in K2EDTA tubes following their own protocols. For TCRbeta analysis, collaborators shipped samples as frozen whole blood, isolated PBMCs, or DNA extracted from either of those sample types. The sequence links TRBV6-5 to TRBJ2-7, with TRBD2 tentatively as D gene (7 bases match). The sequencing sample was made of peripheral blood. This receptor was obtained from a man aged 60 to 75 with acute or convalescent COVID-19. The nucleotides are TGTGCCAGCAGTTATGGTGGGGGGGCTAGCACCTACGAGCAGTACTTC. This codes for CASSYGGGASTYEQYF.